A selection of T cell receptor beta chains follows, all from one sample in a study of T-cell reconstitution after alpha-beta-depleted transplantation in children. TCRdb passed the PCR reads through MiXCR, listing each CDR3 protein once. This sample yields about 120,000 distinct CDR3 sequences, of which about 9.3% are seen a single time; around 35% belongs to the top ten. The input for sequencing was PBMCs, taken before TCRalphabeta/CD19-depleted stem cell transplant. These TCRs come from a boy between 2 and 15 years old with acute lymphoblastic leukemia, due to receive a stem cell transplant. Each CDR3 is given with its conserved first and last residue. Each record gives: D gene, clone size, J gene, V gene, CDR3 DNA, CDR3 protein. D genes are given only for firm matches. Rows may omit the clone size; those that give it use once, few, many or a size class.

D gene: NA; clone size: few; J gene: TRBJ1-2; V gene: TRBV6-5; CDR3 DNA: TGTGCCAGCAGTTACGGCCAGCTATCCTATGGCTACACCTTC; CDR3 protein: CASSYGQLSYGYTF
D gene: TRBD2; clone size: few; J gene: TRBJ2-7; V gene: TRBV18; CDR3 DNA: TGTGCCAGCTCACACCTAGCGGGAGGGCCCCGCGAGCAGTACTTC; CDR3 protein: CASSHLAGGPREQYF
D gene: NA; clone size: NA; J gene: TRBJ1-1; V gene: TRBV6-1; CDR3 DNA: TGTGCCAGCAGGGAGACAAAAAACACTGAAGCTTTCTTT; CDR3 protein: CASRETKNTEAFF
D gene: TRBD2; clone size: NA; J gene: TRBJ2-1; V gene: TRBV7-9; CDR3 DNA: TGTGCCAGCAGCCCATCCATTGGACTAGCGGGAGGGCCGGCCCACAATGAGCAGTTCTTC; CDR3 protein: CASSPSIGLAGGPAHNEQFF
D gene: NA; clone size: NA; J gene: TRBJ2-1; V gene: TRBV30; CDR3 DNA: TGTGCCTCGAGTACAGCCTACAATGAGCAGTTCTTC; CDR3 protein: CASSTAYNEQFF
D gene: TRBD2; clone size: NA; J gene: TRBJ2-5; V gene: TRBV12-3/TRBV12-4; CDR3 DNA: TGTGCCAGCAGACGGGGGGGGCTTGAGGAGACCCAGTACTTC; CDR3 protein: CASRRGGLEETQYF
D gene: NA; clone size: few; J gene: TRBJ1-4; V gene: TRBV20-1; CDR3 DNA: TGCAGTGCTAGGGGGTCCCCTAATGAAAAACTGTTTTTT; CDR3 protein: CSARGSPNEKLFF
D gene: NA; clone size: few; J gene: TRBJ1-1; V gene: TRBV5-6; CDR3 DNA: TGTGCCAGCAGCTTAGGGGAACAAAACACTGAAGCTTTCTTT; CDR3 protein: CASSLGEQNTEAFF
D gene: TRBD2; clone size: NA; J gene: TRBJ2-5; V gene: TRBV12-3/TRBV12-4; CDR3 DNA: TGTGCCAGCAGTTTTACCCTAGCGGGAGTCATACAAGAGACCCAGTACTTC; CDR3 protein: CASSFTLAGVIQETQYF
D gene: NA; clone size: many; J gene: TRBJ2-1; V gene: TRBV20-1; CDR3 DNA: TGCAGTGCTAGAGATGGGCCTAGCTTGGTCCATGAGCAGTTCTTC; CDR3 protein: CSARDGPSLVHEQFF
D gene: NA; clone size: medium-sized; J gene: TRBJ2-7; V gene: TRBV12-3/TRBV12-4; CDR3 DNA: TGTGCCAGCAGTTCCGCGACTTCGGGAGATAGGAACTTC; CDR3 protein: CASSSATSGDRNF
D gene: NA; clone size: NA; J gene: TRBJ2-5; V gene: TRBV5-1; CDR3 DNA: TGCGCCAGCAGCTTGGTAGCAGAGGGGCAAGAGACCCAGTACTTC; CDR3 protein: CASSLVAEGQETQYF
D gene: TRBD1; clone size: many; J gene: TRBJ1-2; V gene: TRBV27; CDR3 DNA: TGTGCCAGCAGTTTTTTATCAGGGGGACATGGCTACACCTTC; CDR3 protein: CASSFLSGGHGYTF
D gene: TRBD2; clone size: NA; J gene: TRBJ2-7; V gene: TRBV28; CDR3 DNA: TGTGCCAGCAGTTCCTATAGCGGGAGGGGTCCCTACGAGCAGTACTTC; CDR3 protein: CASSSYSGRGPYEQYF
D gene: TRBD2; clone size: NA; J gene: TRBJ2-3; V gene: TRBV10-3; CDR3 DNA: TGTGCCATCAGTGGCTGGACTAGCGGGAGAGATACGCAGTATTTT; CDR3 protein: CAISGWTSGRDTQYF
D gene: NA; clone size: many; J gene: TRBJ1-1; V gene: TRBV4-1; CDR3 DNA: TGCGCCAGCAGCCAAGACGGTCGGAACACTGAAGCTTTCTTT; CDR3 protein: CASSQDGRNTEAFF
D gene: NA; clone size: many; J gene: TRBJ2-7; V gene: TRBV20-1; CDR3 DNA: TGCAGTCATACAGCAGGGCGATGTTACGAGCAGTACTTC; CDR3 protein: CSHTAGRCYEQYF
D gene: NA; clone size: NA; J gene: TRBJ2-2; V gene: TRBV29-1; CDR3 DNA: TGCAGCGTTGCTTTCTACGGGGAGCTGTTTTTT; CDR3 protein: CSVAFYGELFF
D gene: NA; clone size: NA; J gene: TRBJ2-1; V gene: TRBV6-1; CDR3 DNA: TGTGCCAGCAGTGATATGCCGGGAGCAGCCAATGAGCAGTTCTTC; CDR3 protein: CASSDMPGAANEQFF
D gene: NA; clone size: NA; J gene: TRBJ1-4; V gene: TRBV5-1; CDR3 DNA: TGCGCCAGCAGCCCGGAAGGCCTTTACAGCAGTGAAAAACTGTTTTTT; CDR3 protein: CASSPEGLYSSEKLFF
D gene: NA; clone size: NA; J gene: TRBJ2-2; V gene: TRBV3-1; CDR3 DNA: TGTGCCAGCAGCTCCCGGGTGGGCACCGGGGAGCTGTTTTTT; CDR3 protein: CASSSRVGTGELFF
D gene: NA; clone size: few; J gene: TRBJ1-3; V gene: TRBV12-3/TRBV12-4; CDR3 DNA: TGTGCCAGCAGTGCTGACCTTGGAAACACCATATATTTT; CDR3 protein: CASSADLGNTIYF
D gene: NA; clone size: many; J gene: TRBJ2-3; V gene: TRBV12-3/TRBV12-4; CDR3 DNA: TGTGCCAGCAGTATAAGGACTGGAAGGGTTTCAGATACGCAGTATTTT; CDR3 protein: CASSIRTGRVSDTQYF
D gene: NA; clone size: many; J gene: TRBJ2-1; V gene: TRBV7-2; CDR3 DNA: TGTGCCAGCGGGGGTGGGCGAGGAATTTACAATGAGCAGTTCTTC; CDR3 protein: CASGGGRGIYNEQFF
D gene: TRBD2; clone size: few; J gene: TRBJ2-3; V gene: TRBV3-1; CDR3 DNA: TGTGCCAGCAGACGCCGGGAGGTCACAGATACGCAGTATTTT; CDR3 protein: CASRRREVTDTQYF
D gene: TRBD2; clone size: many; J gene: TRBJ2-1; V gene: TRBV7-2; CDR3 DNA: TGTGCCAGCAGCCAAAGGGCGGGGGCCTACAATGAGCAGTTCTTC; CDR3 protein: CASSQRAGAYNEQFF
D gene: NA; clone size: few; J gene: TRBJ2-1; V gene: TRBV10-3; CDR3 DNA: TGTGCCATCAGGGAGGACCTTACCAGGAATGAGCAGTTCTTC; CDR3 protein: CAIREDLTRNEQFF
D gene: TRBD2; clone size: few; J gene: TRBJ2-7; V gene: TRBV4-1; CDR3 DNA: TGCGCCAGCAGCCAAGGACTAGCGTTGGGCGAGCAGTACTTC; CDR3 protein: CASSQGLALGEQYF
D gene: TRBD2; clone size: many; J gene: TRBJ2-3; V gene: TRBV7-2; CDR3 DNA: TGTGCCAGCAGCTCTATAGCGGGAGGGGTAGATACGCAGTATTTT; CDR3 protein: CASSSIAGGVDTQYF
D gene: NA; clone size: NA; J gene: TRBJ2-7; V gene: TRBV3-1; CDR3 DNA: TGTGCCAGCAGCCAAAAAGGGGCAGGCTCCTACGAGCAGTACTTC; CDR3 protein: CASSQKGAGSYEQYF
D gene: NA; clone size: many; J gene: TRBJ1-6; V gene: TRBV7-6; CDR3 DNA: TGTGCCAGCAGCTTAGGTATCGATTCACCCCTCCACTTT; CDR3 protein: CASSLGIDSPLHF
D gene: NA; clone size: few; J gene: TRBJ2-4; V gene: TRBV6-4; CDR3 DNA: TGTGCCAGCTCCCGGGACGGGGTCACCAAAAACATTCAGTACTTC; CDR3 protein: CASSRDGVTKNIQYF
D gene: NA; clone size: many; J gene: TRBJ1-2; V gene: TRBV7-9; CDR3 DNA: TGTGCCAGCAGCTTAGCAGGGAACTATGGCTACACCTTC; CDR3 protein: CASSLAGNYGYTF
D gene: NA; clone size: few; J gene: TRBJ1-1; V gene: TRBV10-3; CDR3 DNA: TGTGCCATCAGTCTCGGCGGAGAAGCTTTCTTT; CDR3 protein: CAISLGGEAFF
D gene: TRBD2; clone size: NA; J gene: TRBJ2-1; V gene: TRBV3-1; CDR3 DNA: TGTGCCAGCTGCCCCCTCCTAGGACTAGCACTTGAGCAGTTCTTC; CDR3 protein: CASCPLLGLALEQFF
D gene: NA; clone size: few; J gene: TRBJ2-7; V gene: TRBV29-1; CDR3 DNA: TGCAGCGTTGAGGGCGGTAGGTCCTACGAGCAGTACTTC; CDR3 protein: CSVEGGRSYEQYF
D gene: NA; clone size: NA; J gene: TRBJ2-5; V gene: TRBV29-1; CDR3 DNA: TGCAGCGTTGTGGAGGGAAAGACCCAGTACTTC; CDR3 protein: CSVVEGKTQYF
D gene: NA; clone size: many; J gene: TRBJ2-3; V gene: TRBV2; CDR3 DNA: TGTGCCAGCAAATCCCGTTCTGGCCAGGCTAGCACAGATACGCAGTATTTT; CDR3 protein: CASKSRSGQASTDTQYF
D gene: NA; clone size: NA; J gene: TRBJ2-1; V gene: TRBV20-1; CDR3 DNA: TGCAGTGCTAAAAGACCACCAGTCCCCTACAATGAGCAGTTCTTC; CDR3 protein: CSAKRPPVPYNEQFF
D gene: NA; clone size: many; J gene: TRBJ1-2; V gene: TRBV12-3/TRBV12-4; CDR3 DNA: TGTGCCAGCAGTTTTGGGGACCCAGGGTACTATGGCTACACCTTC; CDR3 protein: CASSFGDPGYYGYTF
D gene: NA; clone size: few; J gene: TRBJ2-1; V gene: TRBV11-2; CDR3 DNA: TGTGCCAGCAGCCTTTCGCTCGTTGAGCAGTTCTTC; CDR3 protein: CASSLSLVEQFF
D gene: NA; clone size: many; J gene: TRBJ1-3; V gene: TRBV12-3/TRBV12-4; CDR3 DNA: TGTGCCAGCAGGGACAACTCTGGAAACACCATATATTTT; CDR3 protein: CASRDNSGNTIYF
D gene: NA; clone size: few; J gene: TRBJ2-3; V gene: TRBV4-1; CDR3 DNA: TGCGCCAGCAGCCAGTCCGGCCTCCTTGGCACAGATACGCAGTATTTT; CDR3 protein: CASSQSGLLGTDTQYF
D gene: NA; clone size: medium-sized; J gene: TRBJ2-3; V gene: TRBV12-3/TRBV12-4; CDR3 DNA: TGTGCCAGCAACGCCGGAGCGGCGGATACGCAGTATTTT; CDR3 protein: CASNAGAADTQYF
D gene: NA; clone size: few; J gene: TRBJ2-5; V gene: TRBV7-8; CDR3 DNA: TGTGCCAGCAGCTCCCCGGAGACCCAGTACTTC; CDR3 protein: CASSSPETQYF
D gene: NA; clone size: NA; J gene: TRBJ2-2; V gene: TRBV3-1; CDR3 DNA: TGTGCCAGCAGCCAAGCCTGGGGCGGAACTAACACCGGGGAGCTGTTTTTT; CDR3 protein: CASSQAWGGTNTGELFF
D gene: NA; clone size: NA; J gene: TRBJ2-7; V gene: TRBV7-9; CDR3 DNA: TGTGCCAGCAGCTTATCCCACGGGGGAGGCGAGCAGTACTTC; CDR3 protein: CASSLSHGGGEQYF
D gene: NA; clone size: few; J gene: TRBJ2-5; V gene: TRBV29-1; CDR3 DNA: TGCAGCGTTGAGTCCTCGGGCCGAGGGGACCAGTACTTC; CDR3 protein: CSVESSGRGDQYF
D gene: TRBD1; clone size: few; J gene: TRBJ1-1; V gene: TRBV3-1; CDR3 DNA: TGTGCCAGCAGCCAACAGGGGGGGAACACTGAAGCTTTCTTT; CDR3 protein: CASSQQGGNTEAFF
D gene: TRBD2; clone size: NA; J gene: TRBJ2-7; V gene: TRBV7-8; CDR3 DNA: TGTGCCAGCAGCCTCCCCCTAGCGGGAGTGTTCTACGAGCAGTACTTC; CDR3 protein: CASSLPLAGVFYEQYF
D gene: NA; clone size: few; J gene: TRBJ2-2; V gene: TRBV12-3/TRBV12-4; CDR3 DNA: TGTGCCAGCAACGCTGTACAGGGAGGGCTGTTTTTT; CDR3 protein: CASNAVQGGLFF
D gene: NA; clone size: NA; J gene: TRBJ2-1; V gene: TRBV11-2; CDR3 DNA: TGTGCCAGCAGCTTAGTCGGCCCTAGTCCTGAGCAGTTCTTC; CDR3 protein: CASSLVGPSPEQFF
D gene: NA; clone size: many; J gene: TRBJ1-2; V gene: TRBV7-9; CDR3 DNA: TGTGCCAGCAGCTCAGAGCCGGGACTGAGATATGGCTACACCTTC; CDR3 protein: CASSSEPGLRYGYTF
D gene: NA; clone size: few; J gene: TRBJ2-3; V gene: TRBV7-2; CDR3 DNA: TGTGCCAGCAGCCCCCCCGGGACTCATCTTCAGTATTTT; CDR3 protein: CASSPPGTHLQYF
D gene: TRBD1; clone size: NA; J gene: TRBJ1-6; V gene: TRBV7-2; CDR3 DNA: TGTGCCAGCACCCCCCAAATCGGACAGGGAGTTTCACCCCTCCACTTT; CDR3 protein: CASTPQIGQGVSPLHF